This T cell receptor (beta chain) was recovered during a study of cytomegalovirus exposure and HLA in healthy donors. Study-wide context: Genotyping of hundreds of donors showed that roughly 83% belonged to the Caucasian-associated ancestry cluster.

A word on this clone: Its antigen is currently unknown. The germline gene is not matched at one end of the junction; a read error may be the cause.

The study ran its PCR with 60 Vbeta and 13 Jbeta primers. TCRdb's copy holds only in-frame clones and misses some; the assay was immunoSEQ multiplex PCR. The sample has around 150,000 clones; 75% are singletons. Findings of the study overall: Among TCR sequences, most were rare, though some public TCRs appeared in many donors. In a later analysis, TCR beta V- and J-gene trimming was associated with a missense DCLRE1C variant.

Germline V gene sequence: CDR1 GTSNPN, CDR2 SVGIG (reference sequence). The CDR3 length is 14 residues. The specimen was PBMCs. This sequence originates from a woman aged 50 to 60 in good health and CMV-seropositive. V usage is TRBV30 and J usage is TRBJ1-1; D is unresolved. The CDR3 DNA follows: TGTGCCCGGAGTGTAAACAGAATGAACACTGAAGCTTTCTTT. Its protein is CARSVNRMNTEAFF.